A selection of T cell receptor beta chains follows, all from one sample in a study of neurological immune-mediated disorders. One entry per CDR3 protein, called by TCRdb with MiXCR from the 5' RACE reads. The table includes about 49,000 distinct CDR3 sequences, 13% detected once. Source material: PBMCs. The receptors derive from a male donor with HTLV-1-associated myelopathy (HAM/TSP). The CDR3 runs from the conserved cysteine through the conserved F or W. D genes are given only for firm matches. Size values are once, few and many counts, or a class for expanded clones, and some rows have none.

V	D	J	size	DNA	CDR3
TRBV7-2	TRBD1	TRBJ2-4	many	TGTGCCAGCAGCGCACCGGGACAGGGGGCCGCCAAAAACATTCAGTACTTC	CASSAPGQGAAKNIQYF
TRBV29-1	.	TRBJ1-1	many	TGCAGCGGACAGGTCTTGAACACTGAAGCTTTCTTT	CSGQVLNTEAFF
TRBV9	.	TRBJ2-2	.	TGTGCCAACAGCCTCGTGGCGTCTGGGGAGCTGTTTTTT	CANSLVASGELFF
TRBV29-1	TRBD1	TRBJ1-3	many	TGCAGCGTTGGACACAAGACAGGGGCCCAGGACACCATATATTTT	CSVGHKTGAQDTIYF
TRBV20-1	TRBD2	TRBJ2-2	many	TGCAGTGCTTGGAGCGGGGGGGCCGGGACCGGGGAGCTGTTTTTT	CSAWSGGAGTGELFF
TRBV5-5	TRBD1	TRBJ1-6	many	TGTGCCAGCAGCTTGGGAGGGGGCTTATCCTATAATTCACCCCTCCACTTT	CASSLGGGLSYNSPLHF
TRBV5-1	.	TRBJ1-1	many	TGCGCCAGCCGGGATTTAGCGGGGGGCGGTGAAGCTTTCTTT	CASRDLAGGGEAFF
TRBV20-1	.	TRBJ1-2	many	TGCAGTGCCCAGGGCGAGGATGGCTACACCTTC	CSAQGEDGYTF
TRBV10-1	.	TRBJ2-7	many	TGCGCCAGCTTAATTAGGGTCGGGGTCTCCTACGAGCAGTACTTC	CASLIRVGVSYEQYF
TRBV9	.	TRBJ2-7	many	TGTGCCAGCAGCGTGGGGGTAGATCACTACGAGCAGTACTTC	CASSVGVDHYEQYF
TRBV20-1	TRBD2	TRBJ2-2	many	TGCAGTGCAGCGGGAGTGGTGGCTTCCGGGGAGCTGTTTTTT	CSAAGVVASGELFF
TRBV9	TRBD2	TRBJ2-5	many	TGTGCCAGCAGCGTAGCAGGAGCGGGGGGGCCGATTTCCGAGACCCAGTACTTC	CASSVAGAGGPISETQYF
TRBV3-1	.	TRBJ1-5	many	TGTGCCAGCAGCCAGGGGTCGGGCAATCAGCCCCAGCATTTT	CASSQGSGNQPQHF
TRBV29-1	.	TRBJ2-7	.	TGCAGCGTTACCGGGGGTGGGCTGACCTACGAGCAGTACTTC	CSVTGGGLTYEQYF
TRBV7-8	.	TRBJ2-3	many	TGTGCCAGCAGCGGCCGAGCGGTGCTCACAGATACGCAGTATTTT	CASSGRAVLTDTQYF
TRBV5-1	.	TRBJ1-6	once	TGCGCCAGCAGCCCAGTGGGGAATCGGTCACCCCTCCACTTT	CASSPVGNRSPLHF
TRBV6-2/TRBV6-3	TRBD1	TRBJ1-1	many	TGTGCCAGCAGGGAAATACAGGGGGACCCTGAAGCTTTCTTT	CASREIQGDPEAFF
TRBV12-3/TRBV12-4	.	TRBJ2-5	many	TGTGCCAGCAGTTCCGGGACAACGCAAGAGACCCAGTACTTC	CASSSGTTQETQYF
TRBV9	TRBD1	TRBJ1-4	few	TGTGCCAGCAGCGGCCCGGGACAGGGTCGGGAAAAACTGTTTTTT	CASSGPGQGREKLFF
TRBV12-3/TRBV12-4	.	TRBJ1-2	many	TGTGCCAGCACCCCGGAGGGGACTAACTATGGCTACACCTTC	CASTPEGTNYGYTF
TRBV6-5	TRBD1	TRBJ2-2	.	TGTGCCAGCACTCAATTACAGGGGACCGGGGAGCTGTTTTTT	CASTQLQGTGELFF
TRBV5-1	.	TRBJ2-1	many	TGCGCCAGCAGCCGAGAGTACCGGACTGGGCACAATGAGCAGTTCTTC	CASSREYRTGHNEQFF